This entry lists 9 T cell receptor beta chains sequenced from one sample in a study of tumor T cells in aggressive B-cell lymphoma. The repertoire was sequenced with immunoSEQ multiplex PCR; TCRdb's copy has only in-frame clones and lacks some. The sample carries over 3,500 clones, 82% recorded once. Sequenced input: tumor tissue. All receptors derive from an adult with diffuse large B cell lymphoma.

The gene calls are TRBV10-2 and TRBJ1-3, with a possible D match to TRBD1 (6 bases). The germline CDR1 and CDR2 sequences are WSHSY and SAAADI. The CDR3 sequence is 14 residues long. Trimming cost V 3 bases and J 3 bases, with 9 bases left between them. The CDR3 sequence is CASSDRGFGNTIYF. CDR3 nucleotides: TGCGCCAGCAGTGACAGGGGCTTTGGAAACACCATATATTTT.

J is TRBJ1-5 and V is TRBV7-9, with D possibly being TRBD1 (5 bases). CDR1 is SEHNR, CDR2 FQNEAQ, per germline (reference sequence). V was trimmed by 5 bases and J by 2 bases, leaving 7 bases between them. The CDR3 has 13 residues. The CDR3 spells CASSPGGNQPQHF. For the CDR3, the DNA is TGTGCCAGCAGCCCGGGGGGCAATCAGCCCCAGCATTTT.

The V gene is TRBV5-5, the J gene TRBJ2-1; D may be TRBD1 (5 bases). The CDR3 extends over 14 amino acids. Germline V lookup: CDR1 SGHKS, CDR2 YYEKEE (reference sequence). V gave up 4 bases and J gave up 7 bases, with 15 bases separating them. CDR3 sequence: CASSPETARNEQFF. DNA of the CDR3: TGTGCCAGCAGCCCCGAGACAGCCAGAAATGAGCAGTTCTTC.

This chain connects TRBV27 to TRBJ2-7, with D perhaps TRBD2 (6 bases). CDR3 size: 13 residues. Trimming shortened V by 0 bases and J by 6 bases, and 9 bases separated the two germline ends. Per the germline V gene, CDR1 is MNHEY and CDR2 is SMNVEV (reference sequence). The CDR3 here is CASSLSWGGEQYF. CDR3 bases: TGTGCCAGCAGTTTATCTTGGGGAGGCGAGCAGTACTTC.

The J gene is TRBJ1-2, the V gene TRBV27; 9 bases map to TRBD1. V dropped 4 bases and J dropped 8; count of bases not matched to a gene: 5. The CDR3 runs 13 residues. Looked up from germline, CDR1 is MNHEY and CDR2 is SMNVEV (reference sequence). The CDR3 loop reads CASSWTGEGGYTF. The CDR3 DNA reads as TGTGCCAGCAGTTGGACAGGGGAGGGCGGCTACACCTTC.

The CDR3: CASRPGQGHNEQFF. The CDR3, as DNA: TGCGCCAGCAGGCCGGGACAGGGTCACAATGAGCAGTTCTTC. The J gene is TRBJ2-1, the V gene TRBV10-2; 9 bases match TRBD1. The CDR3 extends over 14 amino acids. V lost 6 bases and J lost 5; bases outside the gene matches: 5. The germline V gene encodes CDR1 WSHSY and CDR2 SAAADI.

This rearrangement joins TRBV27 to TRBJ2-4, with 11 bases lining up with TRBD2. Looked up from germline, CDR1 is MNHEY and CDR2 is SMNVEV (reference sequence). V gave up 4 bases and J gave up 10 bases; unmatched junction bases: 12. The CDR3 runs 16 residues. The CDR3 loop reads CASSSPLAGVLGIQYF. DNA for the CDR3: TGTGCCAGCAGTTCTCCACTAGCGGGGGTCTTGGGTATTCAGTACTTC.

CDR3 protein: CASSLQENTEAFF. DNA of the CDR3: TGTGCCAGCAGTCTACAGGAGAACACTGAAGCTTTCTTT. The chain employs TRBV11-3 and TRBJ1-1; D might be TRBD1 (5 bases). Germline-derived CDR1 and CDR2 are SGHNT and YENEEA. This CDR3 is built from 13 residues. The V gene lost 6 bases and the J gene lost 1 base, with 9 bases spanning the gap.

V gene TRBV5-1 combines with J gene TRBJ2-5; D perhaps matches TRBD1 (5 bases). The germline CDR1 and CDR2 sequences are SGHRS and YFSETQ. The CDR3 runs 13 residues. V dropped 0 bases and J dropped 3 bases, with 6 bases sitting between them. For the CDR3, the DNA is TGCGCCAGCAGCTTGGTAGGGGAAGAGACCCAGTACTTC. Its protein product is CASSLVGEETQYF.